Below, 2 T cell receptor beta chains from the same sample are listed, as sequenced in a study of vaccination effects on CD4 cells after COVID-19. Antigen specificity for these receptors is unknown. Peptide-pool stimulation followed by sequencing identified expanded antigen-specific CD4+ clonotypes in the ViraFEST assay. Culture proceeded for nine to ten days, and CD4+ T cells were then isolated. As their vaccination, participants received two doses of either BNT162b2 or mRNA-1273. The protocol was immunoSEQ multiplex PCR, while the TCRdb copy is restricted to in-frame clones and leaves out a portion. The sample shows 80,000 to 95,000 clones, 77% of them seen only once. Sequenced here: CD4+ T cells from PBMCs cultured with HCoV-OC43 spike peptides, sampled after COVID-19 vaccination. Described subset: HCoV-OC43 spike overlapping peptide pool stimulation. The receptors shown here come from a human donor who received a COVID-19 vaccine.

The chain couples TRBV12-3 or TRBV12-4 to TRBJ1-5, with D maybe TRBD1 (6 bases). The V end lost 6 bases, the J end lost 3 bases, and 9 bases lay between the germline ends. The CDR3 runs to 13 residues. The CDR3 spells CASRWDNNQPQHF. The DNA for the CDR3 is TGTGCCAGCAGGTGGGACAACAATCAGCCCCAGCATTTT.

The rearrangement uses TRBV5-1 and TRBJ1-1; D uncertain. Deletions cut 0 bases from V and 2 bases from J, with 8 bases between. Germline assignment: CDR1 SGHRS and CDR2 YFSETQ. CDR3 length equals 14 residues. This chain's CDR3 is CASSLEILNTEAFF. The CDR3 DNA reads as TGCGCCAGCAGCTTGGAGATTCTAAACACTGAAGCTTTCTTT.